This T cell receptor beta chain derives from a study of blood T cell repertoires in COVID-19. On the study more broadly: COVID-19 samples, acute and convalescent, were from the United States, Italy and Spain. PBMCs, B-cell-depleted T cells, or T cells provided the cDNA or gDNA that made up the material.

Original data processing: Researchers report that nucleated cell counts were estimated from reference gene primer amplification. Method: immunoSEQ multiplex PCR; TCRdb's copy keeps in-frame clones and lacks some. Clone size and the V and J calls come from that table; the DNA yielded D and trimming. The sample contains 200,000 to 250,000 clones, around nine tenths of which appear only once. This clone was detected only a few times. The same CDR3 also results from other DNA sequences found in this sample. Germline values: CDR1 MDHEN, CDR2 SYDVKM. V lost 7 bases, J lost 5 bases, and 6 bases lay in between. The CDR3 loop spans 11 amino acids.

The TCR comes from a woman aged 55 to 70 who had recovered from COVID-19. The sequenced sample consisted of peripheral blood. The rearrangement uses TRBV28 and TRBJ1-5; D uncertain. The CDR3 coding sequence is TGTGCCAGCACCCGTGATCAGCCCCAGCATTTT. Translation: CASTRDQPQHF.